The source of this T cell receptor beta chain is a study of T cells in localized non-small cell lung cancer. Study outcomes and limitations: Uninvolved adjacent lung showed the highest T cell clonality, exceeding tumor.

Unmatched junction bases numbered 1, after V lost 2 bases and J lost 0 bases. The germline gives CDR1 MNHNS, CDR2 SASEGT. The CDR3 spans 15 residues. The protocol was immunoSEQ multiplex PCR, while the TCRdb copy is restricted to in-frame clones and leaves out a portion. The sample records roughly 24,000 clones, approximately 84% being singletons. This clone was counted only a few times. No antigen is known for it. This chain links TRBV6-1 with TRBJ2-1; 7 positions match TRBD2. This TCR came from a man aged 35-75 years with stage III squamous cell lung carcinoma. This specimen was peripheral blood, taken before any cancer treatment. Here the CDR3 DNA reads TGTGCCAGCAGTGAATTAGCGGGCTCCTACAATGAGCAGTTCTTC. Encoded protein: CASSELAGSYNEQFF.